The entry below gives a single T cell receptor (beta chain) sequence along with its context. The entry originates in a study of blood T cell repertoires in COVID-19. TCRdb's copy holds only in-frame clones and misses some; the assay was immunoSEQ multiplex PCR. The data show roughly 110,000 clones, 80% to 90% seen once. The receptor was isolated from a human donor in a cohort sampled during active COVID-19. The specimen sequenced was peripheral blood.

CDR3 residues: CASSLRAGDNEQFF. For the CDR3, the DNA is TGTGCCAGCAGCTTGAGAGCGGGGGACAATGAGCAGTTCTTC. V and J are TRBV5-6 and TRBJ2-1; TRBD2 agrees at 8 bases. The CDR3 length is 14 residues. The germline V gene has CDR1 SGHDT and CDR2 YYEEEE. V lost 1 base and J lost 5; bases outside the gene matches: 2. The variable domain in full, with the rest retrieved from reference TRBV5-6 and TRBJ2-1, is DAGVTQSPTHLIKTRGQQVTLRCSPKSGHDTVSWYQQALGQGPQFIFQYYEEEERQRGNFPDRFSGHQFPNYSSELNVNALLLGDSALYLCASSLRAGDNEQFFGPGTRLTVL.